This TCR beta chain was identified in a study of molecular identifiers for immune sequencing clone quantification. Study-wide background: Sequencing covered four of five parts into which replicate RNA from about 20,000 or 100,000 naive CD8 cells was split.

The authors gated naive CD8 T cells as CD8+CD4-CCR7+CD45RA+ for sorting. Germline CDR1 reads SGHVS; CDR2 reads FQNEAQ. V lost 6 bases and J lost 2; bases outside the gene matches: 13. The CDR3 is 17 residues long. TCRdb re-derived calls from the PCR reads in MiXCR, one entry per CDR3 protein. The table lists some 320,000 distinct CDR3 sequences, over 20% of them singletons. Study results and limitations: Clonotypes topping 20 RNA copies carried over 97% of effector molecules but under 1% of naive ones. Barcode sharing among identical TCR molecules could make large clones appear smaller.

This clonotype was counted at least ten times. Antigen specificity is unknown. Sample: naive CD8+ T cells from blood, with Jurkat cell RNA spiked in. This sample's subset: FACS-sorted CD8+CD4-CCR7+CD45RA+ naive T cells. The sequence was collected from a human donor in good health. Some libraries in this study had Jurkat cell RNA spiked in. The gene calls are TRBV7-8 and TRBJ2-3; TRBD2 aligns across 8 bases. CDR3: CASSPEYSGAFTDTQYF. CDR3 coding DNA: TGTGCCAGCAGTCCCGAGTATAGCGGGGCTTTCACAGATACGCAGTATTTT.